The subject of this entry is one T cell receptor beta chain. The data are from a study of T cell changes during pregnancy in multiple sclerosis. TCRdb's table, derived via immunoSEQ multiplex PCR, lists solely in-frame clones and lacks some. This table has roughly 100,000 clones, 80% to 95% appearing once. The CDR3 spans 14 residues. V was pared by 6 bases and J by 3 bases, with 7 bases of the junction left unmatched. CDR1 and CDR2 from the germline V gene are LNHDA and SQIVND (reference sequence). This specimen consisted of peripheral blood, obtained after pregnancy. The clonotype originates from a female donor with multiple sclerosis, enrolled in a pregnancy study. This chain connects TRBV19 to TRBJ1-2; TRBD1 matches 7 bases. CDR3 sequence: CASSQQGRDYGYTF. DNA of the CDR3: TGTGCCAGTAGCCAACAGGGGCGCGACTATGGCTACACCTTC.